These T cell receptor beta chains were read from a single sample in a study of cytomegalovirus exposure and HLA in healthy donors. This table comes from immunoSEQ multiplex PCR, and its TCRdb copy is limited to in-frame clones, with some not included. Among about 80,000 clones listed, 70% to 80% were seen once. Specimen: PBMCs. The receptors here all came from a woman aged 45 to 65 in good health and CMV-seropositive. Each CDR3 is given without its conserved first and last residue. The order of the fields is J gene, V gene, CDR3 protein.

j_call: TRBJ1-5; v_call: TRBV7-9; cdr3_aa: ASSLTGRGLNQPQH
j_call: TRBJ1-6; v_call: TRBV5-1; cdr3_aa: ASSLEGVGTGYNSPLH
j_call: TRBJ2-3; v_call: TRBV5-1; cdr3_aa: ASSLGSSGRTDTQY
j_call: TRBJ2-2; v_call: TRBV5-1; cdr3_aa: ASSYSQGNTGELF
j_call: TRBJ2-1; v_call: TRBV5-4; cdr3_aa: ASSGTGALYNEQF
j_call: TRBJ1-1; v_call: TRBV7-3; cdr3_aa: ASSPGQIGNTEAF
j_call: TRBJ1-5; v_call: TRBV7-6; cdr3_aa: ASSRNPDRGRQPQH
j_call: TRBJ2-3; v_call: TRBV6-1; cdr3_aa: ASRKSGGSNTQY
j_call: TRBJ1-2; v_call: TRBV5-1; cdr3_aa: ASSLGTGTNYGYT
j_call: TRBJ2-3; v_call: TRBV11-2; cdr3_aa: ASSLRTGATDTQY
j_call: TRBJ1-5; v_call: TRBV7-8; cdr3_aa: ASSYELGGGNQPQH
j_call: TRBJ2-1; v_call: TRBV7-9; cdr3_aa: SSSPRNEQF
j_call: TRBJ2-7; v_call: TRBV5-6; cdr3_aa: ASSLAYWTSGGSSYEQY
j_call: TRBJ2-2; v_call: TRBV6-6; cdr3_aa: ASSYAGHSTGELF
j_call: TRBJ2-2; v_call: TRBV18; cdr3_aa: ASSPPILYPKTDRSGELF
j_call: TRBJ2-3; v_call: TRBV7-9; cdr3_aa: ASSSRLAGLTDTQY
j_call: TRBJ1-2; v_call: TRBV7-9; cdr3_aa: ASSPRRGHYGYT
j_call: TRBJ2-7; v_call: TRBV7-8; cdr3_aa: ASSAAGVKAQY
j_call: TRBJ2-2; v_call: TRBV7-3; cdr3_aa: ASSYQGAAGELF
j_call: TRBJ2-3; v_call: TRBV6-4; cdr3_aa: ASSSTSASGISGDTQY
j_call: TRBJ2-2; v_call: TRBV6-1; cdr3_aa: ASSEKRKGAQVGELF
j_call: TRBJ2-1; v_call: TRBV19; cdr3_aa: ASSIDGLAGENEQF
j_call: TRBJ2-3; v_call: TRBV5-1; cdr3_aa: ASSLEGRGGPDTQY
j_call: TRBJ2-7; v_call: TRBV5-1; cdr3_aa: ASSLGGGPYEQY
j_call: TRBJ1-2; v_call: TRBV5-1; cdr3_aa: ASSPGRSSRDMGGYT
j_call: TRBJ1-2; v_call: TRBV7-9; cdr3_aa: ASLGAVYGYT